This TCR beta chain was sequenced in a study of tumor-infiltrating lymphocytes in primary liver carcinoma. Findings of the study overall: The top-250-clone fraction was significantly higher in tumors than in blood (p = 0.039). Tumor region pairs shared more overlap than did tumor-adjacent and tumor-blood pairs.

Bulk tissue was left unsorted, and RNA and DNA were co-extracted from 20-30 mg of it. The patients lived with chronic HBV infection and had not yet received any treatment. Concerning this clonotype: What it binds is unknown.

A constant-region primer primed TCR beta cDNA synthesis from about 0.45 ug of total RNA. What produced the TCR beta libraries was three nested multiplex PCR rounds using slightly modified ARM-PCR. TCRdb processed the multiplex PCR reads anew with MiXCR; each CDR3 protein has one entry. The repertoire holds more than 45,000 distinct CDR3 sequences, over 70% seen once, with roughly a quarter in the top ten. Sequencing was carried out using liver tumor tissue from sampling region 3. Subset here: tumor region T3, left-lateral pole. The receptor's source is a man aged 40-50 years with primary liver carcinoma and hepatitis B virus infection.

In DNA, the CDR3 is TGTGCCAGTAGTCTGGCGGGAGCCTACAATGAGCAGTTCTTC. Encoded protein: CASSLAGAYNEQFF. This rearrangement joins TRBV19 to TRBJ2-1; 7 bases match TRBD2. The CDR3 is 14 residues long. The V gene end was trimmed by 5 bases and the J gene end by 2 bases; junction bases not matched to a gene: 3. The germline gives CDR1 LNHDA, CDR2 SQIVND (reference sequence).